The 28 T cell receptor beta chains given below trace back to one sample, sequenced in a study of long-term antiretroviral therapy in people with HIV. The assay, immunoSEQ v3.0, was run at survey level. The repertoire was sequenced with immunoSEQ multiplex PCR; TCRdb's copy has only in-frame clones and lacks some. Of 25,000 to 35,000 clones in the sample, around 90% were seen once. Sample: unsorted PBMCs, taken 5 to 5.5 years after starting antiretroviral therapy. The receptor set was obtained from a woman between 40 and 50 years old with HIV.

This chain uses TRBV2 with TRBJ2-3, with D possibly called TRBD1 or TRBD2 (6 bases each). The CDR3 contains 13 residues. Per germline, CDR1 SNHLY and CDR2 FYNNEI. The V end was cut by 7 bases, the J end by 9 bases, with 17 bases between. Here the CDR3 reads CASIGGTAGTQYF. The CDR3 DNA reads TGTGCCAGCATAGGGGGGACTGCCGGCACGCAGTATTTT.

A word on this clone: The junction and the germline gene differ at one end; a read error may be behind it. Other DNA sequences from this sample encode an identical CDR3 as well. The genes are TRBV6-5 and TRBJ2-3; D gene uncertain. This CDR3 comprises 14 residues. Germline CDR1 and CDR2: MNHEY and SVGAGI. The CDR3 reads CASSYDALTDTQYF. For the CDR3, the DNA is TGTGCCAGCAGTTACGACGCGCTCACAGATACACAGTATTTT.

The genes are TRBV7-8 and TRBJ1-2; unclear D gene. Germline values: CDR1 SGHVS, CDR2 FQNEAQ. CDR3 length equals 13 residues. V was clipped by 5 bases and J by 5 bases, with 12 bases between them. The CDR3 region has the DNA TGTGCCAGCAGCCCCCGTTTCGGGTATGGCTACACCTTC. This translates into CASSPRFGYGYTF.

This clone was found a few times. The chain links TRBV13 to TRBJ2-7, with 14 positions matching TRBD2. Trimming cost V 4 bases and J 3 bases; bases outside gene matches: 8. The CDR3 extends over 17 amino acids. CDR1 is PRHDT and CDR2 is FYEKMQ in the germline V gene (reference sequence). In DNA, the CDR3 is TGTGCCAGCAGCTACGGGACTAGCGGGGGAATACACTACGAGCAGTACTTC. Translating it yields CASSYGTSGGIHYEQYF.

CDR3 bases: TGTGCCAGCAGCTTCGGACAGGGGGCTGGAAACACCATATATTTT. This codes for CASSFGQGAGNTIYF. The chain carries TRBV7-8 and TRBJ1-3, with 10 bases lining up with TRBD1. Trimming at V came to 3 bases and at J to 2 bases, leaving 1 base not matched to a gene. The CDR3 sequence is 15 residues long. Germline values: CDR1 SGHVS, CDR2 FQNEAQ.

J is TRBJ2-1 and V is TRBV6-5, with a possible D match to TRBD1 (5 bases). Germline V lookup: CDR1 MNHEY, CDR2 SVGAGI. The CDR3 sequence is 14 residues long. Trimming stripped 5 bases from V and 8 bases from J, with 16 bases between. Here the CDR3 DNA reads TGTGCCAGCAGTCCCCAGGGTTTGGGGCATGAGCAGTTCTTC. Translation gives CASSPQGLGHEQFF.

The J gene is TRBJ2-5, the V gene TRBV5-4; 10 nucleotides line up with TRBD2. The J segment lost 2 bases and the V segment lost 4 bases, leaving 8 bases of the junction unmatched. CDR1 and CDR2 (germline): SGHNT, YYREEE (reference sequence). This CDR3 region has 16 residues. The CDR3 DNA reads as TGTGCCAGCAGCCCGGGGGCTAGCGGGGGTCAAGAGACCCAGTACTTC. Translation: CASSPGASGGQETQYF.

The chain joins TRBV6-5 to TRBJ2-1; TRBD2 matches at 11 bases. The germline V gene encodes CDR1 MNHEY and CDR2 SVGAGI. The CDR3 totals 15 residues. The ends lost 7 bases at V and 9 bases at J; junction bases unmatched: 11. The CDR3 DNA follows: TGTGCCAGCATGACTAGCGGGGCCGGTAGGTTTGAGCAGTTCTTC. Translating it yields CASMTSGAGRFEQFF.

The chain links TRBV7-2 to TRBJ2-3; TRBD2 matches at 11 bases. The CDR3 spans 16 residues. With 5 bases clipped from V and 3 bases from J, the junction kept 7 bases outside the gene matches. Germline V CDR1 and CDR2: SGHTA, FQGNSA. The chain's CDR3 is CASSPRTSGRTDTQYF. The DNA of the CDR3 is TGTGCCAGCAGCCCCAGAACTAGCGGGAGAACAGATACGCAGTATTTT.

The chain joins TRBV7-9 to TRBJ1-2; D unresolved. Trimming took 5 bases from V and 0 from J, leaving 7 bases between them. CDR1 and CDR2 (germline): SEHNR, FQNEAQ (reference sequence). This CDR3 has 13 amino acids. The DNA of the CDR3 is TGTGCCAGCAGCCTCACCGCTAACTATGGCTACACCTTC. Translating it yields CASSLTANYGYTF.

CDR3 sequence reads: CASSTSRNTGELFF. CDR3 sequence (DNA): TGTGCCAGCAGTACTAGCCGAAACACCGGGGAGCTGTTTTTT. This sequence joins TRBV6-4 and TRBJ2-2, with D perhaps TRBD2 (6 bases). CDR1 and CDR2 from the germline V gene are MRHNA and SNTAGT. V was trimmed by 5 bases and J by 2 bases, leaving 9 bases between them. There are 14 residues in the CDR3.

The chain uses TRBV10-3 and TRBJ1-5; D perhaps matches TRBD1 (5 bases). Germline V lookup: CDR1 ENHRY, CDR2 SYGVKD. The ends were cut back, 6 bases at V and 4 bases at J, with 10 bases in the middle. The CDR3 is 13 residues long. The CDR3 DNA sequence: TGTGCCATCAGGGCAGAGGGGAATCAGCCCCAGCATTTT. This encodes CAIRAEGNQPQHF.

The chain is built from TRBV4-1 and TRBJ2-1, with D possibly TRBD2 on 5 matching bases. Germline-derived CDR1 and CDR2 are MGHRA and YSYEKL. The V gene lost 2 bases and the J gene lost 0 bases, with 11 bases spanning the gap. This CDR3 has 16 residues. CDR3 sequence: CASSQFGVSSYNEQFF. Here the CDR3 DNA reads TGCGCCAGCAGCCAATTCGGGGTCAGCTCCTACAATGAGCAGTTCTTC.

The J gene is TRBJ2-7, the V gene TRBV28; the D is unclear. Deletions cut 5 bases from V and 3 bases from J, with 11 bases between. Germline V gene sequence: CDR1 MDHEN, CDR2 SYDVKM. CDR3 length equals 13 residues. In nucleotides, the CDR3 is TGTGCCAGCAGTCCTCTGGGCGGCTACGAGCAGTACTTC. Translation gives CASSPLGGYEQYF.

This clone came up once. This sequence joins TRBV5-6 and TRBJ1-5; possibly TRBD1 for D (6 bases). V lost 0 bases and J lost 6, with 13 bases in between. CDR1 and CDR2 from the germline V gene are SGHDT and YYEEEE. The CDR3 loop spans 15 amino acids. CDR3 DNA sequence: TGTGCCAGCAGCTTGGGCGGGACATCGGTTCAGCCCCAGCATTTT. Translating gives CASSLGGTSVQPQHF.

CDR3 sequence: CASSYLFGAYEAFF. In DNA form, the CDR3 reads TGTGCCAGCAGTTACCTATTCGGAGCTTATGAAGCTTTCTTT. The chain couples TRBV6-5 to TRBJ1-1; no firm D call. Trimming removed 2 bases at V and 7 bases at J, with 14 bases between. The CDR3 extends over 14 amino acids. Germline V lookup: CDR1 MNHEY, CDR2 SVGAGI.

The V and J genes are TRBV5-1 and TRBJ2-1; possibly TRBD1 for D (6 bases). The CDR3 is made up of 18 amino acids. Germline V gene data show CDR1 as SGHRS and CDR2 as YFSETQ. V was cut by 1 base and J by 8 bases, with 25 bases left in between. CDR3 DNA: TGCGCCAGCAGCTTGACCTCACAGGGTAGGGGGTTAGTGGATGAGCAGTTCTTC. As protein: CASSLTSQGRGLVDEQFF.

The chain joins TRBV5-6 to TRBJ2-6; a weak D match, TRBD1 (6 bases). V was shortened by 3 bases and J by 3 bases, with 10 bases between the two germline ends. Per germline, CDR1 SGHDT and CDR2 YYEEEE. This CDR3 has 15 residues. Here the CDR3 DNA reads TGTGCCAGCAGCTCACAGGGTTATGGGGCCAACGTCCTGACTTTC. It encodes CASSSQGYGANVLTF.

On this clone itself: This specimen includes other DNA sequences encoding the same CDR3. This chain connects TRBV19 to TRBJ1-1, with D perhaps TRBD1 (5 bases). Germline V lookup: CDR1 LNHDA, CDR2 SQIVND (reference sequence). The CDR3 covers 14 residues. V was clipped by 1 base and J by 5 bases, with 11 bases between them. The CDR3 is CASSIGGRGTEAFF. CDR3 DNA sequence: TGTGCCAGTAGTATAGGAGGTCGGGGGACTGAAGCTTTCTTT.

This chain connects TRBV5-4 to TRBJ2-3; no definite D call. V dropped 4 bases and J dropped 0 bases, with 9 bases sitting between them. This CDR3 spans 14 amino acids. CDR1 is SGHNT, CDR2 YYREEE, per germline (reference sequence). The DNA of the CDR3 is TGTGCCAGCAGCCTCTGGGTTAGCACAGATACGCAGTATTTT. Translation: CASSLWVSTDTQYF.

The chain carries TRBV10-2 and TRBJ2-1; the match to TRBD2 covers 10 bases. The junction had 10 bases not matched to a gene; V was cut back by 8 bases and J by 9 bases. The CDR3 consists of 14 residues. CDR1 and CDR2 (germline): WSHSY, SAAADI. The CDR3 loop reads CASRLSGGAGEQFF. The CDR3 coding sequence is TGCGCCAGCCGTCTCAGCGGGGGGGCGGGTGAGCAGTTCTTC.

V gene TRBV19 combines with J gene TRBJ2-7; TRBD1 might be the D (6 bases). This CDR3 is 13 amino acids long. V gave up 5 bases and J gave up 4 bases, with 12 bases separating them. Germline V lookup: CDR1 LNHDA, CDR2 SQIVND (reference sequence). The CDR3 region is CASSVGTTYEQYF. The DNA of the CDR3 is TGTGCCAGTAGTGTCGGGACAACTTACGAGCAGTACTTC. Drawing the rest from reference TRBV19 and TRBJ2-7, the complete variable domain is DGGITQSPKYLFRKEGQNVTLSCEQNLNHDAMYWYRQDPGQGLRLIYYSQIVNDFQKGDIAEGYSVSREKKESFPLTVTSAQKNPTAFYLCASSVGTTYEQYFGPGTRLTVT.

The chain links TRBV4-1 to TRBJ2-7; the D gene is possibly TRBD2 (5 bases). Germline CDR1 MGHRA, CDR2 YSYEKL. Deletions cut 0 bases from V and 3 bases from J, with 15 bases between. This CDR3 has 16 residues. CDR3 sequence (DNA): TGCGCCAGCAGCCAAGAACCAGGCGGGCCATACTACGAGCAGTACTTC. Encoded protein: CASSQEPGGPYYEQYF.

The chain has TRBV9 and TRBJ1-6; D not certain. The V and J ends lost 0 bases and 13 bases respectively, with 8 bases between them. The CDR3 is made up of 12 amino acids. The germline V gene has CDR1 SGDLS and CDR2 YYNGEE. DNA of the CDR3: TGTGCCAGCAGCGTAGACACTCCTCCCCTCCACTTT. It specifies CASSVDTPPLHF.

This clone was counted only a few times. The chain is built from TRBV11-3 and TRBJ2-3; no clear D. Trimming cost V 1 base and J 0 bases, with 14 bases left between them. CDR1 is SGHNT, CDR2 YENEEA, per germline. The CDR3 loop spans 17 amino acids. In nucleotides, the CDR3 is TGTGCCAGCAGCTTAGGAGTGTCCGGAACTAGCACAGATACGCAGTATTTT. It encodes CASSLGVSGTSTDTQYF.

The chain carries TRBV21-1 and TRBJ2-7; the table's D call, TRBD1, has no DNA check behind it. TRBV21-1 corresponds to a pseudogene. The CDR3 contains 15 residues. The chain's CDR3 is CASSTYRDRAYEQYF. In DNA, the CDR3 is TGTGCCAGCAGCACTTACCGGGACAGGGCCTACGAGCAGTACTTC.

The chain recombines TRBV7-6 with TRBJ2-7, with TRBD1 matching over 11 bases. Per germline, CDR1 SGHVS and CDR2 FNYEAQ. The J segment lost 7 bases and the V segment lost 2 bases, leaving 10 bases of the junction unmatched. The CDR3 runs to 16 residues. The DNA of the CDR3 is TGTGCCAGCAGCTTAAGGGGGACAGGGGGATTCGGAGAGCAGTACTTC. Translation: CASSLRGTGGFGEQYF.

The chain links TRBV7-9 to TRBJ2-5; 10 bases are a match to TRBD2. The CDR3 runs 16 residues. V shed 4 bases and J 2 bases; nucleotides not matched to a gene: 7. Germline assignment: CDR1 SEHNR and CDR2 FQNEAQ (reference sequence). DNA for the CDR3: TGTGCCAGCAGCTCCGGACTAGCGGTTTCTCAAGAGACCCAGTACTTC. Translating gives CASSSGLAVSQETQYF.